These 30 T cell receptor beta chains were sequenced from one sample in a study of OX40 agonist ivuxolimab in advanced cancers. Assay used: immunoSEQ multiplex PCR; TCRdb lists only in-frame clones, some missing. In the table there are around 83,000 clones, over 75% of which are singletons. Sequenced material: CD4+ or CD8+ T cells sorted from blood, taken in a trial of the OX40 agonist ivuxolimab. These receptors all stem from an adult with an advanced solid tumor such as melanoma, head and neck, liver or kidney cancer.

Of note for this clone: An end of the junction does not agree with germline; a read error may underlie this. The V gene is TRBV6-1, the J gene TRBJ1-2; TRBD1 aligns across 7 bases. The CDR3 covers 13 residues. Germline lookup yields CDR1 MNHNS and CDR2 SASEGT. CDR3 DNA: TGTGCCGGCAGATGGGGGCAGGGGGGGGGCTACACCTTC. Encoded protein: CAGRWGQGGGYTF.

The chain has TRBV7-2 and TRBJ2-7; D is unresolved. The ends were cut back, 2 bases at V and 0 bases at J, with 2 bases in the middle. The germline V gene has CDR1 SGHTA and CDR2 FQGNSA. This CDR3 region has 12 residues. The CDR3 DNA reads TGTGCCAGCAGCTTAACCTCCTACGAGCAGTACTTC. Amino acid sequence: CASSLTSYEQYF.

This chain connects TRBV5-6 to TRBJ2-4; 10 nucleotides agree with TRBD1. The J call may be wrong; the DNA end is better matched by TRBJ2-5. The CDR3 length is 15 residues. Germline CDR1 reads SGHDT; CDR2 reads YYEEEE. The DNA for the CDR3 is TGTGCCAGCAGCTACGGACAGGGGGTTTTGGAGACCCAGTACTTC. Translation: CASSYGQGVLETQYF.

This clone was observed a few times. This chain connects TRBV6-6 to TRBJ1-6; 7 nucleotides align to TRBD1. Trimming removed 4 bases from V and 8 bases from J; junction bases left unmatched: 8. Germline-derived CDR1 and CDR2 are MNHNY and SVGAGI (reference sequence). This CDR3 has 15 residues. The CDR3 spells CASSFDRENHSPLHF. The CDR3 coding sequence is TGTGCCAGCAGTTTCGACAGGGAAAATCATTCACCCCTCCACTTT.

The V call is TRBV7-2, the J call TRBJ2-7; either TRBD1 or TRBD2 may fit D (6 bases each). The CDR3 covers 15 residues. Germline loops: CDR1 SGHTA, CDR2 FQGNSA. Trimming stripped 1 base from V and 3 bases from J, with 13 bases between. Here the CDR3 DNA reads TGTGCCAGCAGCTTAGACGGGGGCGGGCTCTACGAGCAGTACTTC. This sequence encodes CASSLDGGGLYEQYF.

The V gene is TRBV6-5, the J gene TRBJ2-1; 7 nucleotides match TRBD2. CDR3 length: 15 amino acids. Trimming at V came to 6 bases and at J to 0 bases, leaving 5 bases not matched to a gene. Germline assignment: CDR1 MNHEY and CDR2 SVGAGI. The CDR3 sequence is CASSSGGSSYNEQFF. The CDR3 nucleotides read TGTGCCAGCAGCTCAGGCGGGAGCTCCTACAATGAGCAGTTCTTC.

The V gene is TRBV29-1, the J gene TRBJ2-1, with no clear D. V was trimmed by 2 bases and J by 2 bases, leaving 19 bases between them. Germline V gene sequence: CDR1 SQVTM, CDR2 ANQGSEA. There are 17 residues in the CDR3. The CDR3 loop is CSVEFVASPGTYNEQFF. CDR3 DNA sequence: TGCAGCGTTGAATTCGTGGCAAGTCCAGGTACCTACAATGAGCAGTTCTTC.

V and J are TRBV18 and TRBJ2-7; D gene unclear. Germline assignment: CDR1 KGHSH and CDR2 LQKENI. CDR3 length equals 14 residues. The germline V and J ends were trimmed by 0 bases and 2 bases, with 8 bases remaining between them. The CDR3 region has the DNA TGTGCCAGCTCACCACCCAGCGTAGCCTACGAGCAGTACTTC. This sequence encodes CASSPPSVAYEQYF.

About this clone: At one end, the junction sequence differs from germline, possibly due to a read error. The V call is TRBV19, the J call TRBJ1-2; 11 bases match TRBD1. Per germline, CDR1 LNHDA and CDR2 SQIVND (reference sequence). The CDR3 covers 17 residues. CDR3 amino acids: CASSVDAGTGGNYGYTF. In nucleotides, the CDR3 is TGTGCCAGTAGTGTAGACGCCGGGACAGGGGGTAACTATGGCTACACCTTC.

V and J are TRBV19 and TRBJ2-3; no definite D call. V dropped 2 bases and J dropped 0 bases, with 12 bases sitting between them. This CDR3 is built from 16 residues. CDR1 LNHDA and CDR2 SQIVND come from the germline V gene (reference sequence). The CDR3: CASSINGGGSTDTQYF. CDR3 nucleotides: TGTGCCAGTAGTATAAACGGTGGCGGCAGCACAGATACGCAGTATTTT. The whole variable domain, remainder taken from reference TRBV19 and TRBJ2-3, is DGGITQSPKYLFRKEGQNVTLSCEQNLNHDAMYWYRQDPGQGLRLIYYSQIVNDFQKGDIAEGYSVSREKKESFPLTVTSAQKNPTAFYLCASSINGGGSTDTQYFGPGTRLTVL.

This chain joins TRBV5-1 and TRBJ2-5; possible D gene TRBD1, 6 bases. Trimming left V 2 bases short and J 1 base short, with 12 bases between. The germline V gene has CDR1 SGHRS and CDR2 YFSETQ. The CDR3 length is 15 residues. For the CDR3, the DNA is TGCGCCAGCAGCTTAATAGGACAGCCCCAAGAGACCCAGTACTTC. Amino acids: CASSLIGQPQETQYF.

The V call is TRBV30, the J call TRBJ2-5, with 7 nucleotides matching TRBD2. The CDR3 contains 14 residues. Germline loops: CDR1 GTSNPN, CDR2 SVGIG (reference sequence). The trim removed 2 bases at V and 3 bases at J, leaving 6 bases unmatched. CDR3 DNA: TGTGCCTGGAGTCCGGGAGGCTTAAAAGAGACCCAGTACTTC. This codes for CAWSPGGLKETQYF.

J is TRBJ2-1 and V is TRBV7-9; 8 nucleotides match TRBD2. Unmatched junction bases numbered 7, after V lost 1 base and J lost 8 bases. The germline gives CDR1 SEHNR, CDR2 FQNEAQ (reference sequence). The CDR3 loop spans 15 amino acids. This CDR3 is CASSLVTGGPDEQFF. The DNA for the CDR3 is TGTGCCAGCAGCTTAGTAACGGGAGGGCCAGATGAGCAGTTCTTC.

The chain uses TRBV27 and TRBJ2-7; weak D call: TRBD2 (6 bases). Germline V lookup: CDR1 MNHEY, CDR2 SMNVEV (reference sequence). Trimming removed 4 bases from V and 3 bases from J, with 16 bases in between. This CDR3 spans 15 amino acids. CDR3 in amino acids: CASSSGLRDGYEQYF. CDR3 DNA sequence: TGTGCCAGCAGTTCGGGACTCAGGGATGGCTACGAGCAGTACTTC.

J is TRBJ2-1 and V is TRBV5-6, with 8 bases aligning to TRBD1. Trimming at V came to 3 bases and at J to 9 bases, leaving 5 bases not matched to a gene. CDR3 length: 13 residues. Germline V gene lookup returns CDR1 SGHDT and CDR2 YYEEEE. Written as DNA, the CDR3 is TGTGCCAGCAGCTACCAGGACAGGGCTGAGCAGTTCTTC. The encoded protein is CASSYQDRAEQFF.

This chain links TRBV5-1 with TRBJ2-2; D unresolved. CDR1 and CDR2 (germline): SGHRS, YFSETQ. CDR3 length: 14 amino acids. Trimming took 0 bases from V and 5 from J, leaving 8 bases between them. The CDR3: CASSLGAATGELFF. The CDR3, as DNA: TGCGCCAGCAGCTTGGGGGCGGCTACCGGGGAGCTGTTTTTT.

The chain combines TRBV10-1 with TRBJ2-4, with D perhaps TRBD2 (6 bases). The CDR3 covers 14 residues. Germline V gene sequence: CDR1 WNHNN, CDR2 SYGVQD (reference sequence). Trimming cost V 3 bases and J 4 bases, with 10 bases left between them. CDR3 sequence reads: CASSEGDSKNIQYF. CDR3 in DNA: TGCGCCAGCAGTGAAGGGGACTCAAAAAACATTCAGTACTTC.

The V and J genes are TRBV7-9 and TRBJ2-1, with 11 bases aligning to TRBD2. Germline-derived CDR1 and CDR2 are SEHNR and FQNEAQ (reference sequence). J gave up 9 bases and V 5 bases, and 9 bases lay outside the gene matches. The CDR3 spans 15 residues. CDR3 in DNA: TGTGCCAGCAGCAAACTAGCGGGAGCTGAGGCTGAGCAGTTCTTC. Protein product: CASSKLAGAEAEQFF. The entire variable domain, with the rest obtained from reference TRBV7-9 and TRBJ2-1, is as follows: DTGVSQNPRHKITKRGQNVTFRCDPISEHNRLYWYRQTLGQGPEFLTYFQNEAQLEKSRLLSDRFSAERPKGSFSTLEIQRTEQGDSAMYLCASSKLAGAEAEQFFGPGTRLTVL.

V and J are TRBV11-3 and TRBJ2-2; 10 bases match TRBD2. Trimming took 4 bases from V and 7 from J; bases not matched to a gene: 0. The CDR3 is 13 amino acids. Germline-derived CDR1 and CDR2 are SGHNT and YENEEA. The CDR3 region is CASSSSGGGELFF. The CDR3 DNA reads TGTGCCAGCAGCTCTAGCGGGGGCGGGGAGCTGTTTTTT.

The V and J genes are TRBV11-2 and TRBJ2-5; D gene uncertain. CDR1 and CDR2 (germline): SGHAT, FQNNGV. V lost 0 bases and J lost 7, with 15 bases in between. The CDR3 sequence is 15 residues long. The CDR3 DNA follows: TGTGCCAGCAGCTTAGAGGTCTCGGCGCTGGGGACCCAGTACTTC. Its translation: CASSLEVSALGTQYF. Variable domain in full (rest from reference TRBV11-2 and TRBJ2-5): EAGVAQSPRYKIIEKRQSVAFWCNPISGHATLYWYQQILGQGPKLLIQFQNNGVVDDSQLPKDRFSAERLKGVDSTLKIQPAKLEDSAVYLCASSLEVSALGTQYFGPGTRLLVL.

The CDR3 DNA follows: TGTGCCAGTAATCAGGGGGGGGATGATTACGAGCAGTACTTC. This codes for CASNQGGDDYEQYF. The chain carries TRBV19 and TRBJ2-7, with D possibly called TRBD1 or TRBD2 (7 bases each). Germline-derived CDR1 and CDR2 are LNHDA and SQIVND (reference sequence). The length of the CDR3 is 14 residues. With 7 bases removed from V and 4 bases from J, the gap between germline ends came to 17 bases.

This chain links TRBV2 with TRBJ2-7; 7 nucleotides align to TRBD2. Trimming at V came to 3 bases and at J to 2 bases, leaving 4 bases not matched to a gene. Germline assignment: CDR1 SNHLY and CDR2 FYNNEI. The CDR3 length is 14 residues. CDR3 nucleotides: TGTGCCAGCAGTGATGCGGGAGCCCCCTACGAGCAGTACTTC. This codes for CASSDAGAPYEQYF. Full variable domain (rest looked up from reference TRBV2 and TRBJ2-7): EPEVTQTPSHQVTQMGQEVILRCVPISNHLYFYWYRQILGQKVEFLVSFYNNEISEKSEIFDDQFSVERPDGSNFTLKIRSTKLEDSAMYFCASSDAGAPYEQYFGPGTRLTVT.

The sample holds one count of this clone. The CDR3 protein is CASSPTGFNQPQHF. Here the CDR3 DNA reads TGTGCCAGCAGCCCGACAGGATTTAATCAGCCCCAGCATTTT. This chain joins TRBV11-2 and TRBJ1-5; possibly TRBD1 for D (6 bases). V lost 5 bases and J 4 bases, leaving 12 bases between the germline ends. The CDR3 has 14 residues. Germline-derived CDR1 and CDR2 are SGHAT and FQNNGV. The full variable domain, in which reference TRBV11-2 and TRBJ1-5 provide the parts outside the CDR3, is EAGVAQSPRYKIIEKRQSVAFWCNPISGHATLYWYQQILGQGPKLLIQFQNNGVVDDSQLPKDRFSAERLKGVDSTLKIQPAKLEDSAVYLCASSPTGFNQPQHFGDGTRLSIL.

This CDR3 is CASSRGQGSSYEQYF. CDR3 nucleotide sequence: TGCGCCAGCAGCCGAGGACAGGGGAGTTCGTACGAGCAGTACTTC. The V call is TRBV4-1, the J call TRBJ2-5; 9 nucleotides agree with TRBD1. The better agreement between TRBJ2-7 and the DNA end casts doubt on the J call. The CDR3 covers 15 residues. Germline V gene sequence: CDR1 MGHRA, CDR2 YSYEKL.

V and J are TRBV10-1 and TRBJ2-3; D gene ambiguous. Trimming removed 0 bases at V and 6 bases at J, with 4 bases between. The CDR3 sequence is 12 residues long. Germline V CDR1 and CDR2: WNHNN, SYGVQD (reference sequence). The CDR3: CASSESGDTQYF. DNA of the CDR3: TGCGCCAGCAGTGAGTCCGGGGATACGCAGTATTTT.

This chain links TRBV27 with TRBJ2-1, with TRBD2 matching 15 bases. Losses at the gene ends were 4 bases for V and 5 bases for J; bases not matched to a gene: 6. The CDR3 length is 17 residues. CDR1 and CDR2 from the germline V gene are MNHEY and SMNVEV (reference sequence). This chain's CDR3 is CASSSWTSGRGHNEQFF. CDR3 DNA: TGTGCCAGCAGTTCTTGGACTAGCGGGAGGGGGCACAATGAGCAGTTCTTC.

The rearrangement links TRBV28 to TRBJ1-1; no firm D call. This CDR3 is 15 amino acids long. Trimming removed 2 bases at V and 1 base at J, with 11 bases between. The V gene's germline CDR1 is MDHEN and CDR2 SYDVKM. The chain's CDR3 is CASSLTLSRNTEAFF. The CDR3 DNA reads as TGTGCCAGCAGTTTAACATTAAGCCGGAACACTGAAGCTTTCTTT.

V is TRBV4-1 and J is TRBJ2-7; 10 bases line up with TRBD2. CDR3 length equals 16 residues. J lost 2 bases, V lost 1 base, and 5 bases had no gene match. Germline V gives CDR1 MGHRA, CDR2 YSYEKL. CDR3 loop: CASSQGRTSGTYEQYF. The CDR3 coding sequence is TGCGCCAGCAGCCAAGGGCGGACTAGCGGTACCTACGAGCAGTACTTC.

This sequence joins TRBV7-2 and TRBJ2-1, with TRBD2 matching 11 bases. Trimming cost V 5 bases and J 7 bases; bases outside gene matches: 10. The CDR3 runs 16 residues. In germline, CDR1 is SGHTA, CDR2 FQGNSA. The CDR3 is CASSEVAGGPENEQFF. Written as DNA, the CDR3 is TGTGCCAGCAGCGAAGTAGCGGGAGGGCCTGAAAATGAGCAGTTCTTC.

This clone was seen just once. The V and J genes are TRBV7-2 and TRBJ2-7, with 10 bases aligning to TRBD2. The germline gives CDR1 SGHTA, CDR2 FQGNSA. V was clipped by 5 bases and J by 4 bases; unmatched bases: 5. CDR3 length: 14 amino acids. The CDR3, as DNA: TGTGCCAGCAGCAGGGCTAGCGGGAGTTACGAGCAGTACTTC. Translation gives CASSRASGSYEQYF. The complete variable domain, with remaining parts taken from reference TRBV7-2 and TRBJ2-7, reads GAGVSQSPSNKVTEKGKDVELRCDPISGHTALYWYRQSLGQGLEFLIYFQGNSAPDKSGLPSDRFSAERTGGSVSTLTIQRTQQEDSAVYLCASSRASGSYEQYFGPGTRLTVT.